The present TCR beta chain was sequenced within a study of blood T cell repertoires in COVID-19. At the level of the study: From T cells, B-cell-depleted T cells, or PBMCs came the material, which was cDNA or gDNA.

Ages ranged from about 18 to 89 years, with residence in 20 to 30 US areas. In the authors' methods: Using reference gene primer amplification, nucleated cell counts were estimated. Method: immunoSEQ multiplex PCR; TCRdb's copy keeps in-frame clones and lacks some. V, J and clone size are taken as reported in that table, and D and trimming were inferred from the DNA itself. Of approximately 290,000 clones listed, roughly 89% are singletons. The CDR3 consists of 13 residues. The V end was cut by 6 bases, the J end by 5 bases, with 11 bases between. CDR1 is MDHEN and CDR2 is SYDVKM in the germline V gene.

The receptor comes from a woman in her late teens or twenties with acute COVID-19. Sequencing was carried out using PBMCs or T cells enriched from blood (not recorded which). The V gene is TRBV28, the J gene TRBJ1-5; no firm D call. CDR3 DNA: TGTGCCAGCAGCGTGGCTGGTTATCAGCCCCAGCATTTT. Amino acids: CASSVAGYQPQHF.